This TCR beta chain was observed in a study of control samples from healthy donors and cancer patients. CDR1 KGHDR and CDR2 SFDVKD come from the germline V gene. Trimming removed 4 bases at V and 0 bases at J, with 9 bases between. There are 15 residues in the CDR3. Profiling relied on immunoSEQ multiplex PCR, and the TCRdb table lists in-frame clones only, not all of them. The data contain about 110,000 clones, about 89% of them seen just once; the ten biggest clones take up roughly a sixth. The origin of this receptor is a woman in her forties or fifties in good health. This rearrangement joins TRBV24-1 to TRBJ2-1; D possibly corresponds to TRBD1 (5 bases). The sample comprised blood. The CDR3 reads CATSEGRSSYNEQFF. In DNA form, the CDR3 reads TGTGCCACCAGTGAGGGGCGGAGCTCCTACAATGAGCAGTTCTTC.